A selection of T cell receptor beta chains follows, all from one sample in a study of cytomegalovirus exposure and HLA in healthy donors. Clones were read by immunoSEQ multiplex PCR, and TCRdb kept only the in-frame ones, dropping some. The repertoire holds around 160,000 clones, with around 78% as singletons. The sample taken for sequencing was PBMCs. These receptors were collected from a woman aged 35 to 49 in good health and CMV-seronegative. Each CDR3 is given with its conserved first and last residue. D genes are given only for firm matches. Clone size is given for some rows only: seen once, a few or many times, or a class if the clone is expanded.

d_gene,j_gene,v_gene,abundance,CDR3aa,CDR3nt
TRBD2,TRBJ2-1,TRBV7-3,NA,CASRLSGTPHNEQFF,TGTGCCAGCCGACTTAGCGGGACCCCCCACAATGAGCAGTTCTTC
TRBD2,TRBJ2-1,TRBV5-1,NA,CASSISGNNNEQFF,TGCGCCAGCAGCATTAGCGGGAATAACAATGAGCAGTTCTTC
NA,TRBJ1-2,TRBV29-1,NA,CSAWDTDNYGYTF,TGCAGCGCTTGGGACACGGACAACTATGGCTACACCTTC
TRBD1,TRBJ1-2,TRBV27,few,CASSIRGQGYGYTF,TGTGCCAGCAGCATCAGGGGGCAGGGCTATGGCTACACCTTC
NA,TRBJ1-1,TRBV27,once,CASSPPEGNTEAFF,TGTGCCAGCAGCCCCCCGGAGGGGAACACTGAAGCTTTCTTT
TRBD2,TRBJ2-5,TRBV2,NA,CASSEEALAGQETQYF,TGTGCCAGCAGTGAAGAGGCACTAGCGGGTCAAGAGACCCAGTACTTC
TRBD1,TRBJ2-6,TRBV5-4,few,CASSLQGPGANVLTF,TGTGCCAGCAGCTTACAGGGGCCTGGGGCCAACGTCCTGACTTTC
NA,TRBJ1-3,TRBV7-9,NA,CASSLVTGNTIYF,TGTGCCAGCAGCTTAGTAACTGGAAACACCATATATTTT
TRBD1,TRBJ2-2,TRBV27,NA,CASSRDRGDTGELFF,TGTGCCAGCAGCCGAGACAGGGGAGACACCGGGGAGCTGTTTTTT
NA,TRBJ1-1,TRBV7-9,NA,CASVVRDMAEAFF,TGTGCCAGCGTCGTGAGGGATATGGCTGAAGCTTTCTTT
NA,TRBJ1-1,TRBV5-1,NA,CASTLTTGATEAFF,TGCGCCAGCACCCTTACCACTGGGGCCACTGAAGCTTTCTTT
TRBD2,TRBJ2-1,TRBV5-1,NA,CASSLGTRLGNEQFF,TGCGCCAGCAGCTTAGGGACTAGGCTGGGCAATGAGCAGTTCTTC
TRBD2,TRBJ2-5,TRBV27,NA,CASSLQSEGGEETQYF,TGTGCCAGCAGTTTACAATCGGAGGGAGGGGAAGAGACCCAGTACTTC
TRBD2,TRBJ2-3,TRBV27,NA,CASSLRGLADTDTQYF,TGTGCCAGCAGTTTAAGGGGACTAGCGGATACAGATACGCAGTATTTT
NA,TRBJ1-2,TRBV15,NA,CATSRDPATENYGYTF,TGTGCCACCAGCAGAGACCCTGCAACAGAAAACTATGGCTACACCTTC
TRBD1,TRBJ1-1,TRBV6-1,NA,CASSDRDRGQTEAFF,TGTGCCAGCAGTGACCGGGACAGGGGGCAGACTGAAGCTTTCTTT
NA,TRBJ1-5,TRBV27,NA,CASAGMDQPQHF,TGTGCCAGCGCGGGAATGGATCAGCCCCAGCATTTT
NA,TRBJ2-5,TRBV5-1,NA,CASSGQETQYF,TGCGCCAGCTCGGGCCAAGAGACCCAGTACTTC
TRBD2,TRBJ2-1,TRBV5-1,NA,CASSSGTSGNNEQFF,TGCGCCAGCAGCTCAGGGACTAGCGGGAACAATGAGCAGTTCTTC
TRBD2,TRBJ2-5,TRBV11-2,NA,CASSLSSGRKAETQYF,TGTGCCAGCAGCTTATCTAGCGGGAGAAAAGCAGAGACCCAGTACTTC
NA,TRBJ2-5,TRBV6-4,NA,CASIGQQETQYF,TGTGCCAGCATAGGACAGCAAGAGACCCAGTACTTC
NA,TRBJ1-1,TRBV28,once,CASSLDQMGSTEAFF,TGTGCCAGCAGCCTCGACCAGATGGGCTCCACTGAAGCTTTCTTT
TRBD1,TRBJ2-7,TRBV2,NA,CASGRDSYSYEQYF,TGTGCCAGCGGCCGGGACAGTTATTCCTACGAGCAGTACTTC
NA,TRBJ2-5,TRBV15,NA,CATSGDKRARFQETQYF,TGTGCCACCAGCGGAGACAAGCGGGCAAGGTTCCAAGAGACCCAGTACTTC
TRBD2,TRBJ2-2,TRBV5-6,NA,CASSQGLGNTGELFF,TGTGCCAGCTCGCAGGGACTAGGGAACACCGGGGAGCTGTTTTTT
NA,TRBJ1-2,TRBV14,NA,CASSQGRAYGYTF,TGTGCCAGCAGCCAAGGAAGAGCTTATGGCTACACCTTC
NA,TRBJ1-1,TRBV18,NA,CASSPTGDTTEAFF,TGTGCCAGCTCACCGACAGGCGATACCACTGAAGCTTTCTTT
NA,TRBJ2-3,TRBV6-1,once,CASSPGARTDTQYF,TGTGCCAGCAGTCCAGGGGCGCGCACAGATACGCAGTATTTT
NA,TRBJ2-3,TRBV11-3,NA,CASSFLGLTDTQYF,TGTGCCAGCAGCTTCTTGGGACTGACAGATACGCAGTATTTT
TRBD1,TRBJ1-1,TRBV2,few,CASTAGQLNTEAFF,TGTGCCAGCACCGCGGGACAGCTAAACACTGAAGCTTTCTTT
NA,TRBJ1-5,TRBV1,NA,CTNITGVGNQPQHF,TGCACCAACATCACAGGGGTTGGCAATCAGCCCCAGCATTTT
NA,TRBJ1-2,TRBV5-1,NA,CASSLFSGEHGYTF,TGCGCCAGCAGCTTGTTCTCCGGGGAACATGGCTACACCTTC
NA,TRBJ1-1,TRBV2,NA,CASRSGWTEAFF,TGTGCCAGCAGATCGGGGTGGACTGAAGCTTTCTTT
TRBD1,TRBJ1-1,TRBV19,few,CASFDRDRTEAFF,TGTGCCAGTTTCGACAGGGATCGCACTGAAGCTTTCTTT
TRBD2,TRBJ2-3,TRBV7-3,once,CASSLAAGGPDTQYF,TGTGCCAGCAGCTTAGCGGCGGGAGGGCCAGATACGCAGTATTTT
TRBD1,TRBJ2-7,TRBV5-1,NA,CASSRRDRGLEQYF,TGCGCCAGCAGCCGACGGGACAGGGGGCTCGAGCAGTACTTC
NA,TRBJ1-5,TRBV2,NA,CASSSQGPWQPQHF,TGTGCCAGCAGTTCACAGGGTCCGTGGCAGCCCCAGCATTTT
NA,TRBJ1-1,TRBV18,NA,CASSRQSNTEAFF,TGTGCCAGCTCTCGACAGAGTAACACTGAAGCTTTCTTT
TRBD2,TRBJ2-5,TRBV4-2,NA,CASRGGTSFEETQYF,TGTGCCAGCAGGGGGGGGACTAGCTTTGAAGAGACCCAGTACTTC
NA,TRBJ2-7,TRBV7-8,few,CASSPGGEQYF,TGTGCCAGCAGCCCAGGGGGGGAGCAGTACTTC
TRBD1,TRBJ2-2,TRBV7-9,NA,CASSSPGTEGGELFF,TGTGCCAGCAGCTCGCCCGGGACAGAAGGCGGGGAGCTGTTTTTT
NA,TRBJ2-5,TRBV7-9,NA,CASSPAEGARLAQYF,TGTGCCAGCAGCCCCGCGGAAGGGGCTAGATTGGCCCAGTACTTC
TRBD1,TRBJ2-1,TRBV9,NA,CASSITMDRDEQFF,TGTGCCAGCAGTATCACAATGGACAGGGATGAGCAGTTCTTC
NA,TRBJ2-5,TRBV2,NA,CASSVEGRETQYF,TGTGCCAGCAGTGTGGAAGGGAGAGAGACCCAGTACTTC
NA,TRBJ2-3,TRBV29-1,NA,CSVELESTDTQYF,TGCAGCGTTGAACTGGAGAGTACAGATACGCAGTATTTT
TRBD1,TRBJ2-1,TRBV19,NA,CASSTRTGGVNEQFF,TGTGCCAGTAGTACGCGGACAGGGGGCGTCAATGAGCAGTTCTTC
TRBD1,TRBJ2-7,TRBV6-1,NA,CASKTGAYEQYF,TGTGCCAGCAAGACAGGGGCCTACGAGCAGTACTTC